The clone carrying this T cell receptor (beta chain) was found once. Expressed TCRB transcripts were sequenced, since all the RNA that had been isolated was reverse transcribed. Profiling relied on immunoSEQ multiplex PCR, and the TCRdb table lists in-frame clones only, not all of them. The data hold hundreds of thousands of clones, with roughly a sixth observed a single time. This sample is drawn from a study of beta chain features in type 1 diabetes. This receptor was obtained from a woman aged 18-30 years in good health. Input material: naive CD4+ T cells from blood.

The CDR3 DNA reads as TGTGCCAGCACCTTTCCAGGCTCTGGGGCCAACGTCCTGACTTTC. It specifies CASTFPGSGANVLTF. The V gene is TRBV28, the J gene TRBJ2-6, with no clear D. Per germline, CDR1 MDHEN and CDR2 SYDVKM. The CDR3 contains 15 residues. Trimming pared 7 bases from V and 0 bases from J, leaving 10 bases between.